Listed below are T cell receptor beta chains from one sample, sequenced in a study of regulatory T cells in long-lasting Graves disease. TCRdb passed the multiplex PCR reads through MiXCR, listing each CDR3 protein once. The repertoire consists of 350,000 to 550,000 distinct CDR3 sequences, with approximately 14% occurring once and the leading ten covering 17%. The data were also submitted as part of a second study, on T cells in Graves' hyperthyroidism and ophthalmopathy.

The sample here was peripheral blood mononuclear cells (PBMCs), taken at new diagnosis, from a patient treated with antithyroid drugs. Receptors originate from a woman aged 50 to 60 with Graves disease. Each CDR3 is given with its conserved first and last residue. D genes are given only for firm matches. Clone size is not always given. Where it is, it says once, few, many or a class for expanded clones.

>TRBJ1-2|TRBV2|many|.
CASSEGPAYYGYTF
TGTGCCAGCAGTGAAGGCCCAGCTTACTATGGCTACACCTTC
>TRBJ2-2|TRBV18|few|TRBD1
CASSPPGTGANTGELFF
TGTGCCAGCTCACCACCTGGGACAGGGGCGAACACCGGGGAGCTGTTTTTT
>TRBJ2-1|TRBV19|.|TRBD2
CASSALSGTSFKSSYNEQFF
TGTGCCAGTAGTGCGCTCTCCGGGACTAGCTTTAAGAGCTCCTACAATGAGCAGTTCTTC
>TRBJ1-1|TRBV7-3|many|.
CASRRQTNTEAFF
TGTGCCAGCAGGCGACAGACCAACACTGAAGCTTTCTTT
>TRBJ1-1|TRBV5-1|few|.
CASSFFKPEAFF
TGCGCCAGCAGCTTCTTTAAGCCTGAAGCTTTCTTT
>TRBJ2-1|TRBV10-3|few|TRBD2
CAISDAGTSGSNEQFF
TGTGCCATCAGTGACGCCGGGACTAGCGGGAGTAATGAGCAGTTCTTC
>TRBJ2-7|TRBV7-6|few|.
CASSIDPAGYEQYF
TGTGCCAGCAGCATCGACCCGGCGGGGTACGAGCAGTACTTC
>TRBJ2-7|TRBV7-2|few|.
CASSLTAGYEQYF
TGTGCCAGCAGCTTAACCGCGGGCTACGAGCAGTACTTC
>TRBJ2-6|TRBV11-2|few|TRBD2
CASSSLDPGLAQLGANVLTF
TGTGCCAGCAGCTCCCTAGATCCGGGACTAGCTCAACTAGGGGCCAACGTCCTGACTTTC
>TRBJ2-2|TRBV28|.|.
CASNSRGAARSGELFF
TGTGCCAGCAACTCGCGCGGGGCGGCACGCAGCGGGGAGCTGTTTTTT
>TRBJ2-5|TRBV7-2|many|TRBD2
CASSWTSGSETQYF
TGTGCCAGCAGCTGGACTAGCGGGAGTGAGACCCAGTACTTC
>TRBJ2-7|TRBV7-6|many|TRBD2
CASSQVAGVEQYF
TGTGCCAGCAGCCAAGTGGCGGGGGTCGAGCAGTACTTC
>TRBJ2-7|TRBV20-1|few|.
CSVKGMSLGEQYF
TGCAGTGTCAAGGGTATGTCTCTAGGGGAGCAGTACTTC
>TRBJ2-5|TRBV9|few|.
CASSVNDIGQETQYF
TGTGCCAGCAGCGTAAACGATATTGGCCAAGAGACCCAGTACTTC
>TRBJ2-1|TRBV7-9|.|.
CASSSVQDDYNEQFF
TGTGCCAGCAGTTCTGTACAGGACGACTACAATGAGCAGTTCTTC
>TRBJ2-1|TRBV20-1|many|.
CSARVGSSYNEQFF
TGCAGTGCTAGAGTCGGGAGCTCCTACAATGAGCAGTTCTTC
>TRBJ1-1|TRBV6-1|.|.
CASTRGAGVAEAFF
TGTGCCAGCACCCGAGGGGCAGGGGTCGCTGAAGCTTTCTTT
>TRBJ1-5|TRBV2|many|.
CASSERGEDQPQHF
TGTGCCAGCAGTGAACGGGGGGAAGATCAGCCCCAGCATTTT
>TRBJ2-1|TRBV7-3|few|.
CASSLTVGANNEQFF
TGTGCCAGCAGCTTAACGGTCGGGGCAAACAATGAGCAGTTCTTC
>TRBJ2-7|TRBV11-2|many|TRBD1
CASTGTGRIYF
TGTGCCAGCACCGGGACAGGGAGAATATACTTC
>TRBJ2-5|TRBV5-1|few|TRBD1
CASSPQGVYQETQYF
TGCGCCAGCAGCCCGCAGGGGGTTTACCAAGAGACCCAGTACTTC
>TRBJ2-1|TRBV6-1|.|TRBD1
CASKTGYNEQFF
TGTGCCAGCAAGACAGGGTACAATGAGCAGTTCTTC
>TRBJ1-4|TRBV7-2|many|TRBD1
CASKIRQGNEKLFF
TGTGCCAGCAAGATACGACAGGGTAACGAAAAACTGTTTTTT
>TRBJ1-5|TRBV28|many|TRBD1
CASSPGTEDQPQHF
TGTGCCAGCAGTCCGGGGACAGAGGATCAGCCCCAGCATTTT
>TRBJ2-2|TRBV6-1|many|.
CATRTNTGELFF
TGTGCCACCCGTACCAACACCGGGGAGCTGTTTTTT
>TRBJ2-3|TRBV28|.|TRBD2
CASTLGTSGRGTDTQYF
TGTGCCAGCACTTTGGGGACTAGCGGGAGGGGCACAGATACGCAGTATTTT
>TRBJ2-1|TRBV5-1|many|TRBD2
CASSLGTSDYNEQFF
TGCGCCAGCAGCTTGGGGACTAGCGACTACAATGAGCAGTTCTTC
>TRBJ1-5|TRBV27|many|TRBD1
CASRSNRGQPQHF
TGTGCCAGCAGATCAAACAGGGGTCAGCCCCAGCATTTT
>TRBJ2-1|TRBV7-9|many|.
CASSLVGWNEQFF
TGTGCCAGCAGCTTAGTAGGCTGGAATGAGCAGTTCTTC
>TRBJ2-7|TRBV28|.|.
CASTAGSYYEQYF
TGTGCCAGCACGGCCGGGAGTTACTACGAGCAGTACTTC
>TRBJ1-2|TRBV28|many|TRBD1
CASRTGEGYGYTF
TGTGCCAGCAGGACAGGGGAGGGATATGGCTACACCTTC
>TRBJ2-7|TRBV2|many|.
CASSELGSNEQYF
TGTGCCAGCAGTGAACTGGGGTCCAACGAGCAGTACTTC
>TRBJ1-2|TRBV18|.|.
CASSPGEYYGYTF
TGTGCCAGCTCACCAGGTGAATACTATGGCTACACCTTC
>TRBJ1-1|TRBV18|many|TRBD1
CASSIQGGNTEAFF
TGTGCCAGCTCAATACAGGGGGGGAACACTGAAGCTTTCTTT
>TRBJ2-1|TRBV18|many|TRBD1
CASSPPGQTLNEQFF
TGTGCCAGCTCACCACCGGGACAGACACTCAATGAGCAGTTCTTC
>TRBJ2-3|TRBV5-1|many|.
CASSRGPETDTQYF
TGCGCCAGCAGCCGAGGACCTGAGACTGATACGCAGTATTTT
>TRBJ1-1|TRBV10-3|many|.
CAISGRSAGGSTEAFF
TGTGCCATCAGTGGCAGGTCTGCGGGGGGTAGCACTGAAGCTTTCTTT
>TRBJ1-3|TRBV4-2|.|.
CASSQAWDGGNTIYF
TGTGCCAGCAGCCAAGCCTGGGACGGTGGAAACACCATATATTTT
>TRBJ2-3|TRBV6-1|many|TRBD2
CASREGTHSGRAIDTQYF
TGTGCCAGCAGGGAGGGAACCCATAGCGGGAGGGCCATAGATACGCAGTATTTT
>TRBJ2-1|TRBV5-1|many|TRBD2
CASSLGTSGRSAQFF
TGCGCCAGCAGCCTAGGGACTAGCGGGAGATCGGCGCAGTTCTTC